This TCR beta chain was retrieved from a study of a mutant IDH1 vaccine in newly diagnosed glioma. The data were produced by immunoSEQ multiplex PCR, yet TCRdb's version contains in-frame clones alone and is incomplete. The table has 56,000 or so clones, approximately 78% seen once. The CDR3 is 16 residues long. V was clipped by 3 bases and J by 3 bases, with 15 bases between them. Germline-derived CDR1 and CDR2 are SEHNR and FQNEAQ (reference sequence). A note on this clone: The antigen is unknown.

Time point meaning: week 5, during vaccination. Vaccination used 300 ug of mutant IDH1 20-mer peptide per dose, with topical imiquimod. The starting material was PBMCs, obtained from a glioma patient whose treatment included an IDH1 peptide vaccine. The rearrangement uses TRBV7-9 and TRBJ1-3; D unclear. This TCR was sampled from a woman in her thirties or forties with glioma. The CDR3 spells CASSLTEVFNGNTIYF. DNA for the CDR3: TGTGCCAGCAGCTTGACGGAGGTTTTTAATGGAAACACCATATATTTT.